These T cell receptor beta chains were read from a single sample in a study of shared T cell receptors in the human thymus. This table comes from immunoSEQ multiplex PCR, and its TCRdb copy is limited to in-frame clones, with some not included. Of 700,000 or so clones listed, 80% to 90% are singletons. These data also formed part of another study, on human thymus T cells.

The source material was thymocytes. The receptors here all came from a girl less than two years old with a congenital heart defect. Both conserved end residues are part of each CDR3. D genes are given only for firm matches. Clone size is shown for a subset of rows, as once, few, many or a class of expanded clone.

size: -
V: TRBV7-2
J: TRBJ1-1
D: TRBD1
CDR3: CASSPGDRGRNTEAFF
DNA: TGTGCCAGCAGCCCCGGAGACAGGGGGCGAAACACTGAAGCTTTCTTT

size: -
V: TRBV2
J: TRBJ1-1
D: TRBD1
CDR3: CASTMGLDRGSNAIFGNTEAFF
DNA: TGTGCCAGCACCATGGGCCTCGACAGGGGTTCTAATGCCATTTTCGGAAACACTGAAGCTTTCTTT

size: -
V: TRBV5-6
J: TRBJ2-5
D: -
CDR3: CASSLVFATTETQYF
DNA: TGTGCCAGCAGCTTGGTTTTCGCCACTACGGAGACCCAGTACTTC

size: -
V: TRBV4-3
J: TRBJ2-5
D: TRBD2
CDR3: CASSPADRLARETQYF
DNA: TGCGCCAGCAGCCCCGCGGATAGACTAGCGAGAGAGACCCAGTACTTC

size: -
V: TRBV6-1
J: TRBJ1-2
D: TRBD1
CDR3: CASSDWDRSYGYTF
DNA: TGTGCCAGCAGTGATTGGGACAGGAGCTATGGCTACACCTTC

size: -
V: TRBV9
J: TRBJ1-2
D: -
CDR3: CASSDPRCGYTF
DNA: TGTGCCAGCAGCGACCCCCGGTGTGGCTACACCTTC

size: -
V: TRBV10-2
J: TRBJ2-3
D: TRBD2
CDR3: CASSPLGAGVTDTQYF
DNA: TGCGCCAGCAGTCCACTTGGAGCGGGGGTCACAGATACGCAGTATTTT

size: -
V: TRBV6-1
J: TRBJ1-5
D: TRBD1
CDR3: CASSPGTDNQPQHF
DNA: TGTGCCAGCAGCCCCGGGACAGACAATCAGCCCCAGCATTTT

size: -
V: TRBV11-2
J: TRBJ2-3
D: -
CDR3: CASSLEQGSYTQYF
DNA: TGTGCCAGCAGCTTAGAACAGGGATCGTATACGCAGTATTTT

size: once
V: TRBV7-9
J: TRBJ2-1
D: -
CDR3: CASSLGGCSSYNEQFF
DNA: TGTGCCAGCAGCTTAGGAGGCTGTAGCTCCTACAATGAGCAGTTCTTC

size: -
V: TRBV5-8
J: TRBJ2-7
D: -
CDR3: CASSFTGTYEQYF
DNA: TGTGCCAGCAGCTTCACAGGCACCTACGAGCAGTACTTC

size: -
V: TRBV18
J: TRBJ2-7
D: -
CDR3: CASSPPSGAGQPYEQYF
DNA: TGTGCCAGCTCACCCCCCTCCGGCGCGGGACAGCCCTACGAGCAGTACTTC

size: -
V: TRBV20-1
J: TRBJ1-2
D: TRBD1
CDR3: CSDRDRAHGF
DNA: TGCAGTGACCGAGACAGGGCCCACGGATTC

size: -
V: TRBV7-7
J: TRBJ1-6
D: -
CDR3: CASSLTRSVPWDF
DNA: TGTGCCAGCAGCTTAACGAGAAGCGTCCCGTGGGACTTT

size: -
V: TRBV15
J: TRBJ1-6
D: -
CDR3: CATSRVASSYNSPLHF
DNA: TGTGCCACCAGCAGAGTTGCGAGCTCCTATAATTCCCCCCTCCACTTT

size: -
V: TRBV7-6
J: TRBJ2-3
D: TRBD2
CDR3: CASSLGERGRTDTQYF
DNA: TGTGCCAGCAGCTTAGGTGAGCGGGGACGCACAGATACGCAGTATTTT

size: -
V: TRBV19
J: TRBJ2-2
D: -
CDR3: CASSIDRLHANTGELFF
DNA: TGTGCCAGTAGTATAGATCGACTGCACGCGAACACCGGGGAGCTGTTTTTT

size: -
V: TRBV29-1
J: TRBJ1-1
D: TRBD1
CDR3: CSVSSWDRLSGVVKAFF
DNA: TGCAGCGTTTCTTCCTGGGACAGGCTTTCGGGAGTGGTTAAGGCTTTCTTT

size: -
V: TRBV7-2
J: TRBJ2-1
D: TRBD1
CDR3: CASSFLTGAYNEQFF
DNA: TGTGCCAGCAGCTTCTTGACAGGGGCTTACAATGAGCAGTTCTTC

size: -
V: TRBV27
J: TRBJ2-1
D: TRBD2
CDR3: CASSLASGGRAHSYNEQFF
DNA: TGTGCCAGCAGTTTAGCTAGCGGGGGGCGCGCCCACTCCTACAATGAGCAGTTCTTC

size: -
V: TRBV30
J: TRBJ1-1
D: -
CDR3: CAWKQPEAFF
DNA: TGTGCCTGGAAACAGCCTGAAGCTTTCTTT

size: -
V: TRBV6-5
J: TRBJ2-2
D: -
CDR3: CASSYSLFSSGELFF
DNA: TGTGCCAGCAGTTACTCGCTTTTTTCTAGCGGGGAGCTGTTTTTT

size: -
V: TRBV7-6
J: TRBJ2-5
D: TRBD1
CDR3: CASSLTRPGGRETQYF
DNA: TGTGCCAGCAGCCTAACCCGCCCAGGGGGACGGGAGACCCAGTACTTC

size: -
V: TRBV7-2
J: TRBJ1-2
D: -
CDR3: CASSLGNYGYTF
DNA: TGTGCCAGCAGTTTGGGCAACTATGGCTACACCTTC

size: -
V: TRBV9
J: TRBJ1-3
D: -
CDR3: CASSPRQNPGNTIYF
DNA: TGTGCCAGCAGCCCGCGACAGAACCCTGGAAACACCATATATTTT

size: -
V: TRBV7-9
J: TRBJ1-1
D: -
CDR3: CASSSNDTEAFF
DNA: TGTGCCAGCAGCTCAAATGACACTGAAGCTTTCTTT

size: -
V: TRBV7-8
J: TRBJ2-1
D: -
CDR3: CASSLGLQEDLLNEQFF
DNA: TGTGCCAGCAGCTTAGGTCTCCAGGAAGACCTATTGAATGAGCAGTTCTTC

size: -
V: TRBV2
J: TRBJ1-2
D: TRBD1
CDR3: CASRGTASYGYTF
DNA: TGTGCCAGCCGAGGGACAGCTTCCTATGGCTACACCTTC

size: -
V: TRBV11-2
J: TRBJ2-1
D: -
CDR3: CASSLVRGLPYNEQFF
DNA: TGTGCCAGCAGCTTAGTTCGAGGACTACCATACAATGAGCAGTTCTTC

size: -
V: TRBV19
J: TRBJ1-2
D: TRBD1
CDR3: CASSPTRTGGGYTF
DNA: TGTGCCAGTAGCCCTACCCGGACAGGGGGCGGCTACACCTTC

size: -
V: TRBV4-1
J: TRBJ2-7
D: -
CDR3: CASSQKIRQSYEQYF
DNA: TGCGCCAGCAGCCAAAAAATTAGACAGAGCTACGAGCAGTACTTC

size: once
V: TRBV7-8
J: TRBJ2-7
D: -
CDR3: CASSPFYEQYF
DNA: TGTGCCAGCAGCCCATTCTACGAGCAGTACTTC

size: -
V: TRBV4-1
J: TRBJ1-1
D: TRBD1
CDR3: CASSQGTGGREEAFF
DNA: TGCGCCAGCAGCCAAGGGACAGGGGGCCGGGAAGAAGCTTTCTTT

size: -
V: TRBV27
J: TRBJ1-3
D: -
CDR3: CASSPLIYPGNTIYF
DNA: TGTGCCAGCAGTCCGCTCATCTACCCTGGAAACACCATATATTTT

size: once
V: TRBV19
J: TRBJ1-1
D: TRBD1
CDR3: CASSHNRGVAEAFF
DNA: TGTGCCAGTAGCCACAACAGGGGGGTGGCTGAAGCTTTCTTT

size: -
V: TRBV5-4
J: TRBJ1-2
D: TRBD1
CDR3: CASSLVAVTGHNYGYTF
DNA: TGTGCCAGCAGCTTGGTCGCTGTGACAGGGCATAACTATGGCTACACCTTC

size: few
V: TRBV11-2
J: TRBJ2-1
D: TRBD2
CDR3: CASSLEGASGTNEQFF
DNA: TGTGCCAGCAGCCTCGAGGGCGCTAGCGGTACCAATGAGCAGTTCTTC

size: -
V: TRBV7-6
J: TRBJ2-1
D: -
CDR3: CASSSRARTVYNEQFF
DNA: TGTGCCAGCAGCTCCCGTGCCCGGACAGTGTACAATGAGCAGTTCTTC

size: -
V: TRBV25-1
J: TRBJ1-2
D: -
CDR3: CASSGPDGYTF
DNA: TGTGCCAGCAGTGGCCCAGATGGCTACACCTTC

size: -
V: TRBV29-1
J: TRBJ2-1
D: -
CDR3: CSALHSSYNEQFF
DNA: TGCAGCGCTCTCCACAGCTCCTACAATGAGCAGTTCTTC

size: -
V: TRBV7-9
J: TRBJ1-2
D: TRBD1
CDR3: CASSTGTAQLYGYTF
DNA: TGTGCCAGCAGCACTGGGACAGCACAACTTTATGGCTACACCTTC

size: few
V: TRBV28
J: TRBJ2-1
D: -
CDR3: CASSIKSDNEQFF
DNA: TGTGCCAGCAGTATCAAATCGGACAATGAGCAGTTCTTC

size: -
V: TRBV28
J: TRBJ1-1
D: -
CDR3: CASTQRTDGNTEAFF
DNA: TGTGCCAGCACTCAAAGGACAGACGGGAACACTGAAGCTTTCTTT

size: -
V: TRBV4-1
J: TRBJ1-2
D: -
CDR3: CASSQDKTYGYTF
DNA: TGCGCCAGCAGCCAAGACAAGACTTATGGCTACACCTTC

size: -
V: TRBV5-4
J: TRBJ1-1
D: -
CDR3: CASSLGRGNTEAFF
DNA: TGTGCCAGCAGCTTAGGGCGGGGGAACACTGAAGCTTTCTTT

size: -
V: TRBV27
J: TRBJ1-1
D: TRBD1
CDR3: CASSYYPTGWNTEAFF
DNA: TGTGCCAGCAGTTATTACCCGACAGGGTGGAACACTGAAGCTTTCTTT

size: few
V: TRBV30
J: TRBJ1-2
D: -
CDR3: CAWHPPGGYGYTF
DNA: TGTGCCTGGCATCCGCCGGGAGGCTATGGCTACACCTTC

size: -
V: TRBV19
J: TRBJ1-5
D: -
CDR3: CASRFTGIQPQHF
DNA: TGTGCCAGTAGGTTCACAGGGATTCAGCCCCAGCATTTT

size: -
V: TRBV19
J: TRBJ2-7
D: TRBD1
CDR3: CASSMMTYRGRSYEQYF
DNA: TGTGCCAGTAGTATGATGACGTACAGGGGGCGAAGTTACGAGCAGTACTTC

size: -
V: TRBV7-2
J: TRBJ2-3
D: -
CDR3: CASSLASGTDTQYF
DNA: TGTGCCAGCAGCTTGGCTAGCGGCACAGATACGCAGTATTTT

size: -
V: TRBV6-1
J: TRBJ2-7
D: -
CDR3: CATRKLSYEQYF
DNA: TGTGCCACACGCAAACTTTCCTACGAGCAGTACTTC

size: -
V: TRBV29-1
J: TRBJ2-7
D: TRBD1
CDR3: CSVGLTGTGKFSMYEQYF
DNA: TGCAGCGTCGGACTAACCGGGACAGGTAAATTTTCAATGTACGAGCAGTACTTC

size: -
V: TRBV15
J: TRBJ1-2
D: -
CDR3: CATSRDPYGYTF
DNA: TGTGCCACCAGCAGAGATCCATATGGCTACACCTTC

size: -
V: TRBV27
J: TRBJ2-1
D: -
CDR3: CASNTTRGQSLWHEQFF
DNA: TGTGCCAGCAATACTACCCGAGGACAGTCGTTATGGCATGAGCAGTTCTTC

size: few
V: TRBV6-4
J: TRBJ2-1
D: -
CDR3: CASSDSKAPGSSYNEQFF
DNA: TGTGCCAGCAGTGACTCGAAGGCCCCCGGGAGCTCCTACAATGAGCAGTTCTTC

size: -
V: TRBV10-3
J: TRBJ1-2
D: TRBD1
CDR3: CAISYLRRGLYGYTF
DNA: TGTGCCATCAGTTACCTGCGCAGGGGGTTGTATGGCTACACCTTC

size: -
V: TRBV6-1
J: TRBJ1-3
D: -
CDR3: CASSEPDPGNTIYF
DNA: TGTGCCAGCAGTGAACCAGATCCTGGAAACACCATATATTTT

size: once
V: TRBV5-1
J: TRBJ1-2
D: TRBD1
CDR3: CASSLVPDRGGYGYTF
DNA: TGCGCCAGCAGCTTGGTCCCGGACAGGGGGGGGTATGGCTACACCTTC

size: -
V: TRBV6-5
J: TRBJ1-1
D: TRBD1
CDR3: CASSNQGGEAEAFF
DNA: TGTGCCAGCAGCAACCAAGGGGGCGAGGCTGAAGCTTTCTTT

size: -
V: TRBV29-1
J: TRBJ1-4
D: TRBD1
CDR3: CSVVPGQGGEKLFF
DNA: TGCAGCGTTGTACCGGGACAGGGGGGTGAAAAACTGTTTTTT